This T cell receptor (beta chain) was observed in a study of T cell changes during pregnancy in multiple sclerosis. There are 13 residues in the CDR3. Per the germline V gene, CDR1 is SQVTM and CDR2 is ANQGSEA. V shed 7 bases, J shed 2 bases, and the junction held 8 bases outside the gene matches. Produced via immunoSEQ multiplex PCR; TCRdb's table is partial and in-frame only. The sample holds around 130,000 clones; around 97% are singletons and the top ten take roughly 0.45%. The chain links TRBV29-1 to TRBJ2-7, with 7 bases that match TRBD2. Sequenced here: peripheral blood, sampled after pregnancy. This receptor was obtained from a female donor with multiple sclerosis, enrolled in a pregnancy study. The CDR3 nucleotides read TGCAGCGCCGTAGCGGGTGCAACCTACGAGCAGTACTTC. Translated: CSAVAGATYEQYF.